This TCR beta chain was found in a study of T cell repertoires in cytomegalovirus infection. Study-wide results and limits: Across the ex vivo response, the dominant clonotypes were HLA-C-restricted CMV-specific TCR beta clonotypes.

Using its own MiXCR run on the reads, TCRdb lists one record per CDR3 protein. The data show 300,000 to 400,000 distinct CDR3 sequences, 20% to 25% seen once. Unmatched junction bases numbered 8, after V lost 3 bases and J lost 8 bases. This CDR3 region has 15 residues. Germline CDR1 is KGHDR and CDR2 is SFDVKD. This clonotype has only a few counts. Its antigen is unidentified. V is TRBV24-1 and J is TRBJ2-3; 9 bases are a match to TRBD1. The sequencing here drew on cultured PBMCs, taken from culture after CMV antigen stimulation. This receptor was taken from a human donor in good health (CMV status not recorded). Some clones in this sample may be carry-over from other donors' samples. The CDR3 sequence: CATSDPGTGTGTQYF. The CDR3 DNA sequence: TGTGCCACCAGTGATCCTGGGACAGGGACGGGTACGCAGTATTTT.